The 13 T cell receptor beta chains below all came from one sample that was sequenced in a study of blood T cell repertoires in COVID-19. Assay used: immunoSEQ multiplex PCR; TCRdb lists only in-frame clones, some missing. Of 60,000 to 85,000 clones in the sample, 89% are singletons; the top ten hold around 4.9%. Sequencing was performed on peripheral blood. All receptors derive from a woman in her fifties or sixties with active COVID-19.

The CDR3 sequence is CASSLLSGQGAPEQYF. The CDR3 region has the DNA TGTGCCAGCAGTTTATTATCGGGACAGGGGGCTCCAGAGCAGTACTTC. The chain recombines TRBV28 with TRBJ2-7; 12 nucleotides align to TRBD1. Trimming at V came to 1 base and at J to 7 bases, leaving 8 bases not matched to a gene. Germline V lookup: CDR1 MDHEN, CDR2 SYDVKM. The CDR3 consists of 16 residues.

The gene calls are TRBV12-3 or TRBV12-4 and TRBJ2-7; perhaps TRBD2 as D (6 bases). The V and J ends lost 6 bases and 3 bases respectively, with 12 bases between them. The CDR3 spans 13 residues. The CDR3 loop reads CASRPGTYYEQYF. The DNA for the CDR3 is TGTGCCAGCAGGCCCGGGACTTACTACGAGCAGTACTTC.

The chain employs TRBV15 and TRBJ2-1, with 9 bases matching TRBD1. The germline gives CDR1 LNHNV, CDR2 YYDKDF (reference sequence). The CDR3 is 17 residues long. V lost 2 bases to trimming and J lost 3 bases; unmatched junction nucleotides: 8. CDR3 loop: CATSRHEGQGFYNEQFF. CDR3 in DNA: TGTGCCACCAGCAGACATGAGGGACAGGGATTCTACAATGAGCAGTTCTTC.

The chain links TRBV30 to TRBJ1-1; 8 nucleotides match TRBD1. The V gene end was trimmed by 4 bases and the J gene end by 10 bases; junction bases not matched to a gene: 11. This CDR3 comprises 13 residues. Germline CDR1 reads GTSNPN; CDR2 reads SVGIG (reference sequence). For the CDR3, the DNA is TGTGCCTGGAAAGAGGCAGGGGGCCTACGAGCTTTCTTT. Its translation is CAWKEAGGLRAFF. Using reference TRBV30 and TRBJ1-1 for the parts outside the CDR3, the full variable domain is SQTIHQWPATLVQPVGSPLSLECTVEGTSNPNLYWYRQAAGRGLQLLFYSVGIGQISSEVPQNLSASRPQDRQFILSSKKLLLSDSGFYLCAWKEAGGLRAFFGQGTRLTVV.

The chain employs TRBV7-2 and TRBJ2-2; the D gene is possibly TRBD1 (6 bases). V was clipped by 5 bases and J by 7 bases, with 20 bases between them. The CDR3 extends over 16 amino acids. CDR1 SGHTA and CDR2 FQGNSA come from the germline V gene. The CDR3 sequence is CASSTLGGGGDGELFF. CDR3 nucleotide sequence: TGTGCCAGCAGCACTCTTGGGGGCGGTGGGGACGGGGAGCTGTTTTTT. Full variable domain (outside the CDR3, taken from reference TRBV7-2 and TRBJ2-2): GAGVSQSPSNKVTEKGKDVELRCDPISGHTALYWYRQSLGQGLEFLIYFQGNSAPDKSGLPSDRFSAERTGGSVSTLTIQRTQQEDSAVYLCASSTLGGGGDGELFFGEGSRLTVL.

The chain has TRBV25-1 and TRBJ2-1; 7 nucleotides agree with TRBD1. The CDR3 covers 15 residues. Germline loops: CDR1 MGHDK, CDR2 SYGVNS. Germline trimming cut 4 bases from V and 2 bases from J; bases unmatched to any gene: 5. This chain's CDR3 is CASSGDSRPYNEQFF. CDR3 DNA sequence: TGTGCCAGCAGTGGGGACAGCCGACCCTACAATGAGCAGTTCTTC.

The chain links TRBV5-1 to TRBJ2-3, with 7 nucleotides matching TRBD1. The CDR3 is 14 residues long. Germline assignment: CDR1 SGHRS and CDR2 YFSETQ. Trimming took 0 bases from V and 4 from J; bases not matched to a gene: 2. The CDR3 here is CASSLGQGPDTQYF. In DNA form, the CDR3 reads TGCGCCAGCAGCTTGGGACAGGGCCCAGATACGCAGTATTTT.

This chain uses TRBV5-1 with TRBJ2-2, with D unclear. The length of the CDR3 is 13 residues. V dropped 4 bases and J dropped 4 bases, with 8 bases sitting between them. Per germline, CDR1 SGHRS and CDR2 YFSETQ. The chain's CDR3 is CASSSGGTGELFF. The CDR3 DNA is TGCGCCAGCAGCAGTGGCGGCACCGGGGAGCTGTTTTTT.

This CDR3 is CASSEGQGIRTYEQYF. The CDR3 nucleotides read TGTGCCAGCAGCGAAGGACAGGGGATACGAACCTACGAGCAGTACTTC. J is TRBJ2-7 and V is TRBV7-8; 9 bases are shared with TRBD1. Losses at the gene ends were 5 bases for V and 2 bases for J; bases not matched to a gene: 10. Germline V gene lookup returns CDR1 SGHVS and CDR2 FQNEAQ. This CDR3 region has 16 residues.

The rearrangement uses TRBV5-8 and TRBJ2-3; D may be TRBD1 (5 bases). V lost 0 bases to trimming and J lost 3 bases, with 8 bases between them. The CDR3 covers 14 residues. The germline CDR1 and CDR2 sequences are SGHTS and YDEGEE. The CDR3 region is CASSLGGATDTQYF. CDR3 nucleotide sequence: TGTGCCAGCAGCTTGGGGGGCGCGACAGATACGCAGTATTTT.

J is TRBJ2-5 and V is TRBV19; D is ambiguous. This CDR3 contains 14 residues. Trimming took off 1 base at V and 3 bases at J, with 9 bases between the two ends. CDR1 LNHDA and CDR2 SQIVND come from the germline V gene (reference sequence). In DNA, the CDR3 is TGTGCCAGTAGTATAGTAGGAGATAAAGAGACCCAGTACTTC. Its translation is CASSIVGDKETQYF.

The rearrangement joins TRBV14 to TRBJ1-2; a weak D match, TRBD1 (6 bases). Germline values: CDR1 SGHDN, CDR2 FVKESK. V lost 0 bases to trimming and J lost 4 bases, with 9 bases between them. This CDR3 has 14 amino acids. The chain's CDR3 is CASSQDRQVYGYTF. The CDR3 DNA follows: TGTGCCAGCAGCCAAGATCGACAGGTCTATGGCTACACCTTC. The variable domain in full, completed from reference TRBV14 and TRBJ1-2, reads EAGVTQFPSHSVIEKGQTVTLRCDPISGHDNLYWYRRVMGKEIKFLLHFVKESKQDESGMPNNRFLAERTGGTYSTLKVQPAELEDSGVYFCASSQDRQVYGYTFGSGTRLTVV.

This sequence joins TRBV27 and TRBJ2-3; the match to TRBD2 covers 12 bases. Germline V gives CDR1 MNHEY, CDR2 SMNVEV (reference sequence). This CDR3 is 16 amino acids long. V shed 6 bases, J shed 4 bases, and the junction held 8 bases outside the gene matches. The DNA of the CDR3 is TGTGCCAGCAGCCTCGGGACTAGCGGGTTCCCAGATACGCAGTATTTT. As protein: CASSLGTSGFPDTQYF.